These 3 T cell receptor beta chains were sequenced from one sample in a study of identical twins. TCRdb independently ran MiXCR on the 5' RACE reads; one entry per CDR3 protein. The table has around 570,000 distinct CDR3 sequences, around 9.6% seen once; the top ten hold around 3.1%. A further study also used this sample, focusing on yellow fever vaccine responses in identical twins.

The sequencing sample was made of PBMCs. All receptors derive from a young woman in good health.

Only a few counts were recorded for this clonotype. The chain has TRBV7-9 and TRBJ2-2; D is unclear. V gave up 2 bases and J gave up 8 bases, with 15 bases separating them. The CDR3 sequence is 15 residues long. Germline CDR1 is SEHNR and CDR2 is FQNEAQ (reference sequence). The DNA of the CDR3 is TGTGCCAGCAGCTTATTACGGGCATCGACGGGGGAGCTGTTTTTT. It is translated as CASSLLRASTGELFF. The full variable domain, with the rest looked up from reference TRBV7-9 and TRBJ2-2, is DTGVSQNPRHKITKRGQNVTFRCDPISEHNRLYWYRQTLGQGPEFLTYFQNEAQLEKSRLLSDRFSAERPKGSFSTLEIQRTEQGDSAMYLCASSLLRASTGELFFGEGSRLTVL.

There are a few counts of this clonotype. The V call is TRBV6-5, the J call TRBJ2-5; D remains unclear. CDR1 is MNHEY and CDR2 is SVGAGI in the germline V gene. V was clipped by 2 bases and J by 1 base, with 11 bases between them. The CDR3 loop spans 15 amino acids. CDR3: CASSYGGRSQETQYF. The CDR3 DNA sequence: TGTGCCAGCAGTTACGGTGGCAGGTCCCAAGAGACCCAGTACTTC.

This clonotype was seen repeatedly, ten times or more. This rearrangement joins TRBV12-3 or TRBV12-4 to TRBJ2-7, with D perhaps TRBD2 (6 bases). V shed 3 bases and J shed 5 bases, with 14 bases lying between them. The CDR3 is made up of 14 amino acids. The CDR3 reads CASSFSGVINEQYF. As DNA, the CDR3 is TGTGCCAGCAGTTTTTCGGGGGTGATCAACGAGCAGTACTTC.